The 17 T cell receptor beta chains below come from one sample, sequenced in a study of PD-1 blockade in mismatch repair-deficient tumors. This sample's time point: roughly 9-day in vitro stimulation with candidate neoantigen peptide 2. Antigens for these TCRs are unknown. The repertoire was sequenced with immunoSEQ multiplex PCR; TCRdb's copy has only in-frame clones and lacks some. The sample holds about 9,200 clones, around 87% seen once. The sequences come from cells cultured in vitro, collected from a patient treated with pembrolizumab. These receptors all come from an adult with mismatch repair-deficient cancer.

This clone was observed a handful of times. The rearrangement joins TRBV29-1 to TRBJ1-2, with 7 bases fitting TRBD1. From germline, CDR1 is SQVTM and CDR2 ANQGSEA. Losses at the gene ends were 3 bases for V and 6 bases for J; bases not matched to a gene: 7. The CDR3 has 13 residues. In nucleotides, the CDR3 is TGCAGCGTTGATCCCAGACAGGGTAATGGCTACACCTTC. Translated: CSVDPRQGNGYTF. Filled out from reference TRBV29-1 and TRBJ1-2, the complete variable domain reads SAVISQKPSRDICQRGTSLTIQCQVDSQVTMMFWYRQQPGQSLTLIATANQGSEATYESGFVIDKFPISRPNLTFSTLTVSNMSPEDSSIYLCSVDPRQGNGYTFGSGTRLTVV.

The chain couples TRBV28 to TRBJ1-1; D uncertain. CDR3 length: 14 residues. Germline V lookup: CDR1 MDHEN, CDR2 SYDVKM. V lost 5 bases and J lost 1, with 11 bases in between. In nucleotides, the CDR3 is TGTGCCAGCAGTCCGCTGGGCCCGAACACTGAAGCTTTCTTT. Residues: CASSPLGPNTEAFF. Full variable domain (remainder filled in from reference TRBV28 and TRBJ1-1): DVKVTQSSRYLVKRTGEKVFLECVQDMDHENMFWYRQDPGLGLRLIYFSYDVKMKEKGDIPEGYSVSREKKERFSLILESASTNQTSMYLCASSPLGPNTEAFFGQGTRLTVV.

This rearrangement joins TRBV5-1 to TRBJ2-1; D is unresolved. The CDR3 totals 13 residues. The V end lost 4 bases, the J end lost 9 bases, and 14 bases lay between the germline ends. The germline CDR1 and CDR2 sequences are SGHRS and YFSETQ. The CDR3 loop reads CASSPLQLGEQFF. The CDR3 nucleotides are TGCGCCAGCAGCCCACTCCAGTTAGGTGAGCAGTTCTTC.

J is TRBJ1-2 and V is TRBV9; possible D gene TRBD1, 5 bases. This CDR3 comprises 16 residues. In germline, CDR1 is SGDLS, CDR2 YYNGEE. V was cut by 3 bases and J by 3 bases, with 18 bases left in between. Here the CDR3 DNA reads TGTGCCAGCAGCGGGTATGGTAGGGGCGAGGACTATGGCTACACCTTC. It translates to CASSGYGRGEDYGYTF.

This clone has a single count. V is TRBV28 and J is TRBJ1-1, with D maybe TRBD1 (6 bases). This CDR3 has 14 amino acids. Germline V gene lookup returns CDR1 MDHEN and CDR2 SYDVKM. V was trimmed by 2 bases and J by 5 bases, leaving 12 bases between them. This chain's CDR3 is CASSLGQLFTEAFF. DNA for the CDR3: TGTGCCAGCAGTTTAGGACAGCTTTTTACTGAAGCTTTCTTT.

This chain uses TRBV15 with TRBJ2-3; no firm D call. CDR3 length: 13 residues. Germline values: CDR1 LNHNV, CDR2 YYDKDF (reference sequence). Trimming took 6 bases from V and 2 from J, leaving 9 bases between them. CDR3 region: CATSQRHTDTQYF. The DNA for the CDR3 is TGTGCCACCAGTCAAAGGCACACAGATACGCAGTATTTT.

The CDR3 DNA reads as TGTGCCAGCTCCCCTTCACTCGGGTTCCCCGGGCCCCAGCATTTT. Amino acid sequence: CASSPSLGFPGPQHF. The J gene is TRBJ1-5, the V gene TRBV18; no definite D call. Trimming removed 6 bases at V and 9 bases at J, with 21 bases between. Germline CDR1 KGHSH, CDR2 LQKENI. The CDR3 is made up of 15 amino acids.

The V call is TRBV28, the J call TRBJ2-7; D may be TRBD1 (5 bases). Deletions cut 4 bases from V and 1 base from J, with 8 bases between. The germline CDR1 and CDR2 sequences are MDHEN and SYDVKM. The CDR3 contains 13 residues. This CDR3 is CASSSQGSYEQYF. In nucleotides, the CDR3 is TGTGCCAGCAGTTCCCAGGGTTCCTACGAGCAGTACTTC. Variable domain in full (rest from reference TRBV28 and TRBJ2-7): DVKVTQSSRYLVKRTGEKVFLECVQDMDHENMFWYRQDPGLGLRLIYFSYDVKMKEKGDIPEGYSVSREKKERFSLILESASTNQTSMYLCASSSQGSYEQYFGPGTRLTVT.

This chain links TRBV5-4 with TRBJ2-5; no reliable D call. The V end lost 2 bases, the J end lost 0 bases, and 8 bases lay between the germline ends. CDR3 length equals 14 residues. Germline V gene lookup returns CDR1 SGHNT and CDR2 YYREEE (reference sequence). The DNA for the CDR3 is TGTGCCAGCAGCTTCGGCCGTTACCAAGAGACCCAGTACTTC. Its protein product is CASSFGRYQETQYF.

The table lists this clone with a count of one. The chain joins TRBV6-1 to TRBJ1-2, with D possibly TRBD1 on 5 matching bases. Deletions cut 7 bases from V and 2 bases from J, with 11 bases between. CDR3 size: 13 residues. Germline CDR1 reads MNHNS; CDR2 reads SASEGT. The CDR3 DNA reads TGTGCCAGCATTGGGGGTAACAACTATGGCTACACCTTC. As protein: CASIGGNNYGYTF.

V gene TRBV28 combines with J gene TRBJ1-5, with 7 nucleotides matching TRBD1. Germline V gives CDR1 MDHEN, CDR2 SYDVKM. This CDR3 comprises 18 residues. The J segment lost 3 bases and the V segment lost 6 bases, leaving 17 bases of the junction unmatched. CDR3 loop: CASSSTGGSGGYNQPQHF. For the CDR3, the DNA is TGTGCCAGCAGCTCCACCGGGGGTTCAGGGGGTTACAATCAGCCCCAGCATTTT.

This chain links TRBV7-3 with TRBJ2-7, with D unresolved. The V and J ends lost 5 bases and 7 bases respectively, with 12 bases between them. This CDR3 contains 12 residues. CDR1 and CDR2 (germline): SGHTA, FQGTGA. In DNA, the CDR3 is TGTGCCAGCAGCCCCCTGGGTGGGGAGCAGTACTTC. This codes for CASSPLGGEQYF.

The CDR3 spells CAWSVVGGNTEAFF. In DNA form, the CDR3 reads TGTGCCTGGAGTGTAGTTGGGGGAAACACTGAAGCTTTCTTT. This sequence joins TRBV30 and TRBJ1-1, with D possibly TRBD1 on 5 matching bases. The V end was cut by 0 bases, the J end by 2 bases, with 10 bases between. Per the germline V gene, CDR1 is GTSNPN and CDR2 is SVGIG (reference sequence). This CDR3 has 14 amino acids.

The V call is TRBV19, the J call TRBJ2-1; TRBD2 agrees at 9 bases. V dropped 6 bases and J dropped 8; count of bases not matched to a gene: 11. Germline V gene sequence: CDR1 LNHDA, CDR2 SQIVND (reference sequence). This CDR3 is built from 15 residues. The CDR3 here is CASREGLAGWDEQFF. The CDR3, as DNA: TGTGCCAGTAGGGAAGGGCTAGCGGGATGGGATGAGCAGTTCTTC.

V usage is TRBV28 and J usage is TRBJ1-2, with D uncertain. With 2 bases removed from V and 4 bases from J, the gap between germline ends came to 11 bases. This CDR3 has 14 amino acids. Looked up from germline, CDR1 is MDHEN and CDR2 is SYDVKM. CDR3 coding DNA: TGTGCCAGCAGTTTAACCTGGGAGGCCTATGGCTACACCTTC. Protein: CASSLTWEAYGYTF.

In this sample, this clone turned up a few times. J is TRBJ2-1 and V is TRBV11-3; D might be TRBD2 (5 bases). Germline assignment: CDR1 SGHNT and CDR2 YENEEA. This CDR3 is built from 15 residues. V lost 0 bases and J 7 bases, leaving 13 bases between the germline ends. In nucleotides, the CDR3 is TGTGCCAGCAGCTTAGATCATGGCGGGCGGAATGAGCAGTTCTTC. The encoded protein is CASSLDHGGRNEQFF.

The J gene is TRBJ2-1, the V gene TRBV7-9; weak D call: TRBD1 (6 bases). This CDR3 is 16 amino acids long. CDR1 SEHNR and CDR2 FQNEAQ come from the germline V gene (reference sequence). The V end lost 1 base, the J end lost 1 base, and 11 bases lay between the germline ends. The CDR3 region has the DNA TGTGCCAGCAGCTTAGATCCAGGGGCTTCCTACAATGAGCAGTTCTTC. This gives the protein CASSLDPGASYNEQFF. Together with reference TRBV7-9 and TRBJ2-1, the CDR3 gives the full variable domain: DTGVSQNPRHKITKRGQNVTFRCDPISEHNRLYWYRQTLGQGPEFLTYFQNEAQLEKSRLLSDRFSAERPKGSFSTLEIQRTEQGDSAMYLCASSLDPGASYNEQFFGPGTRLTVL.